This TCR beta chain was found in a study of cytomegalovirus exposure and HLA in healthy donors. Whole-study results and caveats: CMV antigen specificity of three CMV-associated chains was confirmed in vitro. Reports showed the classifier diagnosing cytomegalovirus status with high specificity and sensitivity.

Details on this clone: Its antigen is unknown.

Sequencing used immunoSEQ multiplex PCR; TCRdb keeps in-frame clones, though not all of them. The sample has about 160,000 clones; roughly 91% are singletons. The CDR3 has 15 residues. The germline V gene has CDR1 SGHNT and CDR2 YENEEA. V was trimmed by 7 bases and J by 6 bases, leaving 21 bases between them. The J gene is TRBJ1-1, the V gene TRBV11-3, with a tentative D call TRBD1 (5 bases). The receptor's source is a woman younger than 35 in good health and CMV-seropositive. The sample comprised PBMCs. CDR3 sequence reads: CASIAGGGPSAEAFF. DNA of the CDR3: TGTGCCAGCATCGCTGGGGGAGGGCCGAGCGCTGAAGCTTTCTTT.